This T cell receptor (beta chain) was found in a study of cytomegalovirus exposure and HLA in healthy donors. Details on this clone: Its antigen remains unknown.

Points from the study as a whole: Earlier results showed most TCR beta V segments being productive about 87% or about 30% of the time. Apparent HLA restriction characterized most CMV-associated TCR beta chains in a later analysis. Despite most TCR sequences being rare, some public TCRs occurred in many donors. In presence/absence analyses, roughly uniform sequencing depth across donors was assumed.

Primers: 60 Vbeta forward and 13 Jbeta reverse. Here immunoSEQ multiplex PCR was the method, and the copy in TCRdb shows in-frame clones only, minus some. The sample yields tens of thousands of clones, 35% to 50% seen once. What was sequenced was PBMCs. This TCR was recovered from a woman in her 50s in good health and CMV-seronegative.

CDR3 sequence reads: CASSLTGYEQYF. The CDR3 coding sequence is TGTGCCAGCAGCTTGACAGGGTACGAGCAGTACTTC. This chain uses TRBV5-6 with TRBJ2-7; possibly TRBD1 for D (6 bases). The CDR3 spans 12 residues. V shed 1 base and J shed 4 bases, with 6 bases lying between them. Germline assignment: CDR1 SGHDT and CDR2 YYEEEE.